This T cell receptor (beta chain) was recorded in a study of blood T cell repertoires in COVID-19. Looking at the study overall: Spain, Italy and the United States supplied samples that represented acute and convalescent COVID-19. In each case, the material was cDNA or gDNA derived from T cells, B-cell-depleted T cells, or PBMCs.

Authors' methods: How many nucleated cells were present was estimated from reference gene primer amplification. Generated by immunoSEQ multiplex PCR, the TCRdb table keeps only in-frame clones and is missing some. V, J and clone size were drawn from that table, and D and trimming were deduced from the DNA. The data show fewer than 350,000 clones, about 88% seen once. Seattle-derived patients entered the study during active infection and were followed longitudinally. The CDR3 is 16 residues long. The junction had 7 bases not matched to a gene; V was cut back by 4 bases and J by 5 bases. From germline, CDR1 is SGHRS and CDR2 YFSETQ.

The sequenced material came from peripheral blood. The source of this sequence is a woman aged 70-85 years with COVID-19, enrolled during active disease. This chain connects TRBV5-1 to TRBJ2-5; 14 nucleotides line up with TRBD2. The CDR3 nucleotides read TGCGCCAGCAGCACAGGGACTAGCGGGGGTTCGGAGACCCAGTACTTC. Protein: CASSTGTSGGSETQYF.